Given below is one T cell receptor (beta chain) in context. This record belongs to a study of cytomegalovirus exposure and HLA in healthy donors. V shed 0 bases, J shed 6 bases, and the junction held 6 bases outside the gene matches. Per germline, CDR1 SGHTA and CDR2 FQGTGA. This CDR3 contains 16 residues. Produced via immunoSEQ multiplex PCR; TCRdb's table is partial and in-frame only. Of roughly 140,000 clones listed, about 89% were seen once; the top ten hold 0.6% to 0.8%. This sequence originates from a man between 18 and 29 years old in good health and CMV-seronegative. Sample: PBMCs. V usage is TRBV7-3 and J usage is TRBJ2-2; TRBD1 agrees at 8 bases. CDR3 protein: CASSLTGRGLAGELFF. CDR3 nucleotides: TGTGCCAGCAGCTTAACGGGCAGGGGGCTTGCCGGGGAGCTGTTTTTT. The full variable domain, in which reference TRBV7-3 and TRBJ2-2 provide the parts outside the CDR3, is GAGVSQTPSNKVTEKGKYVELRCDPISGHTALYWYRQSLGQGPEFLIYFQGTGAADDSGLPNDRFFAVRPEGSVSTLKIQRTERGDSAVYLCASSLTGRGLAGELFFGEGSRLTVL.